Detailed here is one TCR beta chain. The antigen remains undetermined. The data originate from a study of T cells expressing NK-cell markers. Whole-study results and caveats: For a handful of donors, these clonotypes were likewise the leading ones in the CD3+CD56-NKG2C+ fraction.

Using the 5' RACE reads, TCRdb records one entry per CDR3 protein without DNA. Found here are about 260,000 distinct CDR3 sequences; the top ten clones hold 4% to 5%. The clonotype was recovered from a woman between 18 and 70 years old in good health. The specimen sequenced was blood T cells: a sorted CD56 or NKG2C T cell subset, CD4+ or CD8+ T cells, or bulk PBMC T cells (not recorded which).

CDR3 protein: CASSFTMQGSMNTEAFF. The chain employs TRBV27 and TRBJ1-1; TCRdb names TRBD1, which stays unverified in the absence of DNA. CDR1 and CDR2 (germline): MNHEY, SMNVEV (reference sequence). This CDR3 spans 17 amino acids.